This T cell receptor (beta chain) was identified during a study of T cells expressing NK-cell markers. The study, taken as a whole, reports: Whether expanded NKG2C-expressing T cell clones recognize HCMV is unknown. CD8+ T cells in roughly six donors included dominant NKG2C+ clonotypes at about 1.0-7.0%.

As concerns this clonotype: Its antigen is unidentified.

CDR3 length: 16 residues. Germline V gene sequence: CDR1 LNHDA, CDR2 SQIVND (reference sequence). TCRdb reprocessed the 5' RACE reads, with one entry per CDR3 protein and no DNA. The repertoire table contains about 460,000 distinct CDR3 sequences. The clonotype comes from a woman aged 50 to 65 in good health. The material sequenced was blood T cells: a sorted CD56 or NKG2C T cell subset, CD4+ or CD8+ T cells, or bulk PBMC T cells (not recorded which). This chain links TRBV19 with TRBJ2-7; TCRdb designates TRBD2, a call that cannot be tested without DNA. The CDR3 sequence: CASSILPSGNLYEQYF.